This T cell receptor (beta chain) stems from a study of blood T cell repertoires in COVID-19. The wider study: Italy, Spain and the United States were the sources of the convalescent and acute COVID-19 samples.

In the original analysis: The authors estimated nucleated cell counts from reference gene primer amplification. TCRdb's table, derived via immunoSEQ multiplex PCR, lists solely in-frame clones and lacks some. That table furnishes V, J and clone size, whereas the DNA furnished D and trimming. The table includes under 150,000 clones, less than 90% detected once. Donors were grouped by their self-reported clinical history. Each exposed participant met a COVID-19 case in the 2 weeks preceding study entry. Trimming shortened V by 0 bases and J by 8 bases, and 8 bases separated the two germline ends. The germline CDR1 and CDR2 sequences are SGHNT and YYREEE (reference sequence). The CDR3 consists of 12 residues.

This sequence was found in a woman between 45 and 65 years old who had been exposed to COVID-19. The J gene is TRBJ1-2, the V gene TRBV5-4, with TRBD1 as a possible D gene (5 bases). The sample was PBMCs or T cells enriched from blood (not recorded which). The CDR3 sequence is CASSLDRFGYTF. The CDR3 DNA sequence: TGTGCCAGCAGCTTGGACAGGTTCGGCTACACCTTC.